Listed below are T cell receptor beta chains from one sample, sequenced in a study of blood T cell repertoires in COVID-19. Only in-frame clones appear in the TCRdb table, and some are missing; sequencing was by immunoSEQ multiplex PCR. The sample lists 150,000 to 200,000 clones, approximately 86% occurring once. The sequenced sample was peripheral blood. All receptors come from a man aged 50 to 60 with active or convalescent COVID-19. Both conserved end residues are part of each CDR3. Rows give clone size only sometimes, using once, few, many, or a class for an expanded clone.

>.|TRBJ1-4|TRBV2
CASNQGARNEKLFF
>few|TRBJ1-1|TRBV6-1
CASSDRSGGAGTEAFF
>.|TRBJ2-7|TRBV27
CASSFTGTGSYEQYF
>.|TRBJ2-2|TRBV7-3
CASQRTGTTGELFF
>.|TRBJ2-5|TRBV6-5
CASSYSRLQETQYF
>.|TRBJ2-5|TRBV3-1/TRBV3-2
CASSQEVQGGTQYF
>.|TRBJ1-2|TRBV4-2
CASSQDLSGVGYTF
>.|TRBJ1-4|TRBV5-1
CASSIGQPNEKLFF
>.|TRBJ1-5|TRBV3-1/TRBV3-2
CASSSQQGPHQPQHF
>.|TRBJ2-7|TRBV12-3/TRBV12-4
CASSFARGGEQYF
>.|TRBJ1-2|TRBV11-2
CASSSQHRGRLGYTF
>.|TRBJ2-4|TRBV3-1/TRBV3-2
CASSQAGTLAKNIQYF
>.|TRBJ1-2|TRBV4-3
CASSQEGGRVHGYTF
>once|TRBJ1-6|TRBV4-2
CASSHTGEPLLTLHF
>.|TRBJ1-2|TRBV7-2
CASSFARGRGYGYTF
>.|TRBJ1-1|TRBV7-9
CASKTGTEAFF
>.|TRBJ2-1|TRBV10-1
CASSESRQTTNYNEQFF
>.|TRBJ2-7|TRBV2
CASGTSAYEQYF
>.|TRBJ1-1|TRBV7-2
CASSHSVQGTEAFF
>many|TRBJ1-1|TRBV14
CASSLGQWITEAFF
>once|TRBJ1-2|TRBV14
CASSQRRDRYRSSYGYTF
>.|TRBJ2-3|TRBV19
CASSPQGATDTQYF
>.|TRBJ2-3|TRBV3-1/TRBV3-2
CASSLRGSGGAADTQYF
>.|TRBJ2-2|TRBV19
CASSIRGTSGELFF
>.|TRBJ1-1|TRBV28
CAIQGYLNTEAFF
>.|TRBJ2-7|TRBV6-2/TRBV6-3
CASSYSTYEQYF
>.|TRBJ2-2|TRBV2
CASGRDRNTGELFF
>once|TRBJ2-1|TRBV30
CAWIGGASGRVNEQFF
>once|TRBJ1-1|TRBV14
CASSPAGETEAFF
>.|TRBJ1-3|TRBV6-5
CASRGGEGDGNTIYF
>few|TRBJ1-2|TRBV4-3
CASSQGTGYGVGYTF
>.|TRBJ1-6|TRBV7-2
CASSLEGQITNSPLHF
>.|TRBJ2-3|TRBV28
CASSQRLESTDTQYF
>.|TRBJ2-2|TRBV4-3
CASSQDPGQASWLFF
>.|TRBJ2-3|TRBV11-1
CASSPREAPSTDTQYF
>.|TRBJ1-4|TRBV7-2
CASSLGGVANEKLFF
>.|TRBJ2-1|TRBV7-3
CASSLTSVSYNEQFF